The 23 T cell receptor beta chains below all came from one sample that was sequenced in a study of T-cell memory formation after mild COVID-19 (dated by TCRdb to the early 2020s). The library was prepared using 5' RACE. The run used an Illumina NovaSeq 6000. TCRdb redid the processing of the public reads, applying fastp at Q25 and MiXCR, and retained in-frame beta chains. Duplicate CDR3 protein sequences are folded into a single record with the most common DNA and genes. This sample gives approximately 290,000 distinct CDR3 sequences in total; over 7% of them show up just once. The ten largest make up 20% to 25% of the sample. The sequenced sample consisted of PBMCs or a T cell subset sorted from them (not recorded which). These receptors were taken from a man younger than 35 who had mild COVID-19 (a few samples of this study predate the infection). The sample titles of this study are shuffled in the database, so cell type and time point are left out; the donor was told from shared clones.

This clonotype was seen a handful of times. This CDR3 is CAIRDIQETQYF. The CDR3 nucleotides are TGTGCCATCAGGGACATCCAAGAGACCCAGTACTTC. This chain uses TRBV10-3 with TRBJ2-5; possibly TRBD1 for D (5 bases). The germline V gene has CDR1 ENHRY and CDR2 SYGVKD. The CDR3 has 12 residues. V gave up 6 bases and J gave up 1 base, with 6 bases separating them.

Only a few counts were recorded for this clonotype. This sequence joins TRBV9 and TRBJ2-3, with a possible D match to TRBD1 (6 bases). Trimming pared 0 bases from V and 4 bases from J, leaving 6 bases between. The CDR3 has 13 amino acids. CDR1 is SGDLS, CDR2 YYNGEE, per germline. The DNA of the CDR3 is TGTGCCAGCAGCGTAGACAGGGCAGATACGCAGTATTTT. This codes for CASSVDRADTQYF.

This clonotype has at least ten counts. The chain joins TRBV7-9 to TRBJ1-1; D not certain. V gave up 2 bases and J gave up 4 bases, with 5 bases separating them. This CDR3 comprises 12 residues. Germline V CDR1 and CDR2: SEHNR, FQNEAQ (reference sequence). The CDR3 is CASSLPFTEAFF. DNA of the CDR3: TGTGCCAGCAGCTTACCCTTCACTGAAGCTTTCTTT.

The chain carries TRBV9 and TRBJ2-2, with D unresolved. The length of the CDR3 is 16 residues. Germline lookup yields CDR1 SGDLS and CDR2 YYNGEE. The V end lost 6 bases, the J end lost 1 base, and 16 bases lay between the germline ends. This CDR3 reads CASTHPGWVNTGELFF. CDR3 nucleotide sequence: TGTGCCAGCACCCATCCTGGGTGGGTGAACACCGGGGAGCTGTTTTTT.

This clonotype was seen at least ten times. The chain carries TRBV5-1 and TRBJ1-4; D possibly corresponds to TRBD1 (6 bases). The germline V gene has CDR1 SGHRS and CDR2 YFSETQ. There are 15 residues in the CDR3. V was cut by 4 bases and J by 8 bases, with 18 bases left in between. Here the CDR3 DNA reads TGCGCCAGCAGCGAATTACAGGGCTCCGGGGAAAAACTGTTTTTT. This encodes CASSELQGSGEKLFF.

This clonotype has ten or more counts. The chain combines TRBV6-2 or TRBV6-3 with TRBJ1-2; no definite D call. Between the trimmed V and J ends, which lost 6 bases and 8 bases, there was a span of 16 bases. This CDR3 is built from 13 residues. Germline assignment: CDR1 MNHEY and CDR2 SVGEGT. This CDR3 reads CASRGFEGVGYTF. CDR3 bases: TGTGCCAGCAGGGGCTTCGAGGGAGTGGGCTACACCTTC.

This clonotype was seen more than once but under ten times. The chain has TRBV10-2 and TRBJ1-2; D not resolved. The CDR3 covers 14 residues. The ends were cut back, 8 bases at V and 7 bases at J, with 20 bases in the middle. CDR1 WSHSY and CDR2 SAAADI come from the germline V gene. The CDR3, as DNA: TGCGCCAGCCTCGACCCCGGACTGGTTGGTGGCTACACCTTC. The encoded protein is CASLDPGLVGGYTF.

The chain has TRBV20-1 and TRBJ2-3; 12 nucleotides align to TRBD2. Trimming cost V 6 bases and J 0 bases; bases outside gene matches: 7. The germline V gene has CDR1 DFQATT and CDR2 SNEGSKA (reference sequence). The CDR3 loop spans 16 amino acids. CDR3 DNA sequence: TGCAGTGCCACTAGCGGGGGGTCATCTAGCACAGATACGCAGTATTTT. Translated: CSATSGGSSSTDTQYF.

The table lists this clonotype with many counts. This rearrangement joins TRBV10-3 to TRBJ2-5; D remains unclear. The V end lost 2 bases, the J end lost 3 bases, and 4 bases lay between the germline ends. The length of the CDR3 is 12 residues. Per germline, CDR1 ENHRY and CDR2 SYGVKD. CDR3: CAISEREETQYF. DNA of the CDR3: TGTGCCATCAGTGAGAGGGAAGAGACCCAGTACTTC.

This clonotype showed up just a few times. CDR3: CASTPQGQAFQETQYF. The DNA of the CDR3 is TGTGCCAGCACCCCTCAGGGGCAGGCCTTCCAAGAGACCCAGTACTTC. The chain uses TRBV7-8 and TRBJ2-5; weak D call: TRBD1 (6 bases). Germline V gene data show CDR1 as SGHVS and CDR2 as FQNEAQ. CDR3 length: 16 amino acids. Trimming took off 7 bases at V and 1 base at J, with 19 bases between the two ends.

This clonotype was counted a few times. The chain uses TRBV19 and TRBJ2-7; 7 nucleotides match TRBD1. The germline V gene encodes CDR1 LNHDA and CDR2 SQIVND (reference sequence). This CDR3 has 14 residues. V was clipped by 8 bases and J by 3 bases; unmatched bases: 10. This CDR3 is CASRPTGRGYEQYF. The CDR3 DNA reads TGTGCCAGTCGGCCGACAGGGCGAGGCTACGAGCAGTACTTC.

The chain recombines TRBV6-6 with TRBJ2-4; D gene uncertain. CDR1 and CDR2 from the germline V gene are MNHNY and SVGAGI (reference sequence). The CDR3 is 15 residues long. V was cut by 5 bases and J by 1 base, with 12 bases left in between. The chain's CDR3 is CASSTPSYAKNIQYF. The CDR3 DNA follows: TGTGCCAGCAGTACCCCCTCGTATGCCAAAAACATTCAGTACTTC.

The V gene is TRBV7-2, the J gene TRBJ1-4; no clear D. In germline, CDR1 is SGHTA, CDR2 FQGNSA. V was cut by 5 bases and J by 6 bases, with 10 bases left in between. This CDR3 region has 13 residues. DNA for the CDR3: TGTGCCAGCAGCCCGGCGGGCCATGAAAAACTGTTTTTT. It specifies CASSPAGHEKLFF. The full variable domain, rest sourced from reference TRBV7-2 and TRBJ1-4, is GAGVSQSPSNKVTEKGKDVELRCDPISGHTALYWYRQSLGQGLEFLIYFQGNSAPDKSGLPSDRFSAERTGGSVSTLTIQRTQQEDSAVYLCASSPAGHEKLFFGSGTQLSVL.

This clonotype was recorded a few times. The V gene is TRBV12-3 or TRBV12-4, the J gene TRBJ2-7, with a weak D call TRBD1 (6 bases). The V gene lost 5 bases and the J gene lost 0 bases, with 8 bases spanning the gap. CDR3 size: 13 residues. CDR3 bases: TGTGCCAGCAGTGGACAGAGCTCCTACGAGCAGTACTTC. It translates to CASSGQSSYEQYF.

This clonotype has just a few counts. The CDR3 reads CASSWGSGYEQYF. The CDR3 region has the DNA TGTGCCAGCAGTTGGGGAAGCGGCTACGAGCAGTACTTC. This sequence joins TRBV6-6 and TRBJ2-7; possibly TRBD2 for D (5 bases). The germline V gene has CDR1 MNHNY and CDR2 SVGAGI (reference sequence). The CDR3 has 13 residues. V lost 4 bases to trimming and J lost 3 bases, with 10 bases between them.

In its sample, this clonotype was seen many times. The chain has TRBV27 and TRBJ2-7; unclear D gene. V was pared by 0 bases and J by 5 bases, with 8 bases between. The germline V gene has CDR1 MNHEY and CDR2 SMNVEV (reference sequence). CDR3 length equals 13 residues. The CDR3 spells CASSLSMGNEQYF. The DNA of the CDR3 is TGTGCCAGCAGTTTATCTATGGGGAACGAGCAGTACTTC.

J is TRBJ1-1 and V is TRBV24-1, with D possibly being TRBD1 (6 bases). The CDR3 totals 14 residues. Germline CDR1 is KGHDR and CDR2 is SFDVKD. The V gene lost 7 bases and the J gene lost 1 base, with 12 bases spanning the gap. CDR3 nucleotides: TGTGCCACCAGACCCACAGGGCAGAACACTGAAGCTTTCTTT. This gives the protein CATRPTGQNTEAFF.

With respect to this clonotype: With a much larger clone just one base away, this may be a read error. V is TRBV4-1 and J is TRBJ2-1; 8 nucleotides agree with TRBD2. In germline, CDR1 is MGHRA, CDR2 YSYEKL. The length of the CDR3 is 14 residues. CDR3 in amino acids: CASSSTGAGREQLF. Here the CDR3 DNA reads TGCGCCAGCAGCTCGACCGGGGCCGGGAGGGAGCAGCTCTTC.

This clonotype was seen only a few times. In nucleotides, the CDR3 is TGTGCCAGCAGCTTCGGCAGGATCGGATCCCACACCGGGGAGCTGTTTTTT. Translated, it gives CASSFGRIGSHTGELFF. This chain links TRBV7-2 with TRBJ2-2; D uncertain. Trimming removed 3 bases from V and 3 bases from J, with 17 bases in between. Germline values: CDR1 SGHTA, CDR2 FQGNSA. The CDR3 extends over 17 amino acids.

This clonotype was seen a few times. This chain connects TRBV28 to TRBJ2-7, with D hard to call. The CDR3 has 12 residues. Germline V gives CDR1 MDHEN, CDR2 SYDVKM. Trimming pared 8 bases from V and 2 bases from J, leaving 10 bases between. CDR3 sequence (DNA): TGTGCCAGCTTCCGCTCCCCCTACGAGCAGTACGTC. Amino acids: CASFRSPYEQYV.

The chain carries TRBV6-6 and TRBJ2-7; 7 bases are shared with TRBD1. CDR3 length equals 14 residues. Germline trimming cut 1 base from V and 4 bases from J; bases unmatched to any gene: 4. Germline V gene data show CDR1 as MNHNY and CDR2 as SVGAGI (reference sequence). CDR3 region: CASSYWDSGYEQYF. DNA for the CDR3: TGTGCCAGCAGTTACTGGGACAGTGGGTACGAGCAGTACTTC.

The table lists this clonotype with a few counts. V usage is TRBV12-3 or TRBV12-4 and J usage is TRBJ2-1, with TRBD1 as a possible D gene (6 bases). Between the trimmed V and J ends, which lost 1 base and 5 bases, there was a span of 15 bases. The CDR3 runs 16 residues. The DNA of the CDR3 is TGTGCCAGCAGTTTAGTTGGGTTAAACAGGGACAATGAGCAGTTCTTC. Translating it yields CASSLVGLNRDNEQFF.

This clonotype was seen only a few times. The chain couples TRBV9 to TRBJ1-2, with TRBD1 identical over 7 bases. Losses at the gene ends were 4 bases for V and 5 bases for J; bases not matched to a gene: 11. Germline CDR1 reads SGDLS; CDR2 reads YYNGEE. The CDR3 is 15 residues long. The CDR3 reads CASSSRTGSLYGYTF. The CDR3 DNA reads as TGTGCCAGCAGCTCCCGGACAGGTAGCTTATATGGCTACACCTTC.